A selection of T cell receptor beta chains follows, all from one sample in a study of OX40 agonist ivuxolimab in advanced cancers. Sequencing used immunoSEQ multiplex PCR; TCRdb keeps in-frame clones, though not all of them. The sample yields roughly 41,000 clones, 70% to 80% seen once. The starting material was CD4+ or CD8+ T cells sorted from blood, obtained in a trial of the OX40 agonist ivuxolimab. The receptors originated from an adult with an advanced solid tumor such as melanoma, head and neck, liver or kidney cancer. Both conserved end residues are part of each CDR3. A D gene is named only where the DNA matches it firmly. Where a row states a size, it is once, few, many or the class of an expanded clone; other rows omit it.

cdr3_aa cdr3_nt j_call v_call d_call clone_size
CASSLVRGASGANVLTF TGTGCCAGCAGCTTGGTCAGGGGGGCTTCCGGGGCCAACGTCCTGACTTTC TRBJ2-6 TRBV5-8 NA NA
CASSPGDRGHNQPQHF TGCGCCAGCAGCCCTGGCGACAGGGGCCACAATCAGCCCCAGCATTTT TRBJ1-5 TRBV4-1 TRBD1 NA
CASHTSGELFF TGTGCCAGCCACACCTCCGGGGAGCTGTTTTTT TRBJ2-2 TRBV11-2 NA NA
CAWSVRRTSGPSSYNEQFF TGTGCCTGGAGTGTACGCAGGACTAGCGGCCCGAGCTCCTACAATGAGCAGTTCTTC TRBJ2-1 TRBV30 TRBD2 NA
CASSKARASTDTQYF TGTGCCAGCAGCAAAGCCCGGGCTAGCACAGATACGCAGTATTTT TRBJ2-3 TRBV21-1 NA NA
CASRTGNNSPLHF TGTGCCAGTCGGACAGGGAATAATTCACCCCTCCACTTT TRBJ1-6 TRBV2 TRBD1 medium-sized
CASSVTATNEKLFF TGTGCCAGCAGTGTGACAGCTACTAATGAAAAACTGTTTTTT TRBJ1-4 TRBV6-5 NA NA
CASSRGVFTQANTGELFF TGTGCCAGCAGTCGGGGGGTCTTCACCCAAGCAAACACCGGGGAGCTGTTTTTT TRBJ2-2 TRBV28 TRBD2 NA
CASSLGSGAGEQYF TGTGCCAGCAGCTTAGGTAGCGGAGCGGGAGAGCAGTACTTC TRBJ2-5 TRBV7-9 TRBD2 NA
CASSRGPYNEQFF TGTGCCAGCAGCCGGGGGCCCTACAATGAGCAGTTCTTC TRBJ2-1 TRBV27 NA NA
CASSEEEGNSPLHF TGTGCCAGCAGTGAGGAGGAGGGGAATTCACCCCTCCACTTT TRBJ1-6 TRBV6-4 NA NA
CASSTSGTGDSPLHF TGTGCCAGCAGCACATCCGGGACAGGGGATTCACCCCTCCACTTT TRBJ1-6 TRBV7-9 TRBD1 NA
CASSQTRDREANEQFF TGTGCCAGCAGCCAGACACGGGACAGGGAAGCCAATGAGCAGTTCTTC TRBJ2-1 TRBV2 TRBD1 NA
CASSLSGGTIGEQFF TGTGCCAGCAGCTTATCAGGGGGCACAATTGGTGAGCAGTTCTTC TRBJ2-1 TRBV11-3 TRBD1 NA
CASSQVPVRGYTF TGCGCCAGCAGCCAAGTGCCAGTGAGAGGCTACACCTTC TRBJ1-2 TRBV4-3 NA once
CASSRGLADYNEQFF TGTGCCAGCAGTAGGGGACTAGCGGATTACAATGAGCAGTTCTTC TRBJ2-1 TRBV2 TRBD2 once
CASSRSSTNTGELFF TGTGCCAGCAGTAGGTCTAGCACGAACACCGGGGAGCTGTTTTTT TRBJ2-2 TRBV14 NA NA
CASSLLTQREQYF TGTGCCAGCAGCTTACTTACCCAAAGGGAGCAGTACTTC TRBJ2-7 TRBV11-2 NA NA
CASSLKLPSAEAFF TGTGCCAGCAGCTTGAAACTCCCAAGCGCTGAAGCTTTCTTT TRBJ1-1 TRBV5-6 NA few
CASSAAVAGEEETQYF TGTGCCAGCAGCGCCGCAGTAGCGGGAGAGGAAGAGACCCAGTACTTC TRBJ2-5 TRBV7-9 TRBD2 NA